A selection of T cell receptor beta chains follows, all from one sample in a study of blood T cell repertoires in COVID-19. Clones were read by immunoSEQ multiplex PCR, and TCRdb kept only the in-frame ones, dropping some. The sample holds fewer than 90,000 clones, roughly nine tenths seen once. Sequencing was performed on peripheral blood. These receptors all come from a male donor with acute or convalescent COVID-19. CDR3s include the opening cysteine and the closing phenylalanine or tryptophan. The D gene is left open where the match is weak. Rows give clone size only sometimes, using once, few, many, or a class for an expanded clone.

CASSARSGAAGNTIYF	TGTGCCAGCAGCGCCCGATCAGGGGCGGCTGGAAACACCATATATTTT	TRBJ1-3	-	-	TRBV7-2
CASAPGTFTDTQYF	TGTGCCTCCGCGCCAGGAACCTTCACAGATACGCAGTATTTT	TRBJ2-3	-	-	TRBV9
CAWKPVQAYEQYF	TGTGCCTGGAAGCCGGTCCAGGCCTACGAGCAGTACTTC	TRBJ2-7	-	-	TRBV30
CAISDLGSTGELFF	TGTGCCATCAGTGATCTGGGGAGCACCGGGGAGCTGTTTTTT	TRBJ2-2	-	-	TRBV10-3
CASSWSGDNQPQHF	TGTGCCAGTAGTTGGTCAGGCGACAATCAGCCCCAGCATTTT	TRBJ1-5	-	-	TRBV19
CASSLGGYGGEKLFF	TGTGCCAGCAGCTTAGGAGGGTACGGAGGCGAAAAACTGTTTTTT	TRBJ1-4	few	-	TRBV13
CASSSRGQANSFYNSPLHF	TGTGCCAGCAGCTCCCGCGGACAGGCAAATTCCTTCTATAATTCACCCCTCCACTTT	TRBJ1-6	-	TRBD1	TRBV6-6
CAISESDRGPRGYTF	TGTGCCATCAGTGAGTCGGACAGGGGGCCAAGGGGCTACACCTTC	TRBJ1-2	-	TRBD1	TRBV10-3
CASSEPGQGVDEQFF	TGTGCCAGCAGCGAACCGGGACAGGGGGTCGATGAGCAGTTCTTC	TRBJ2-1	-	TRBD1	TRBV5-4
CATSDAAGGLETQYF	TGTGCCACCAGTGACGCGGCGGGGGGATTAGAGACCCAGTACTTC	TRBJ2-5	-	TRBD2	TRBV24-1
CASREGQINQPQHF	TGTGCCAGCAGGGAAGGACAGATCAATCAGCCCCAGCATTTT	TRBJ1-5	-	-	TRBV2
CASSGGGEQYF	TGTGCCAGCAGCGGGGGAGGCGAGCAGTACTTC	TRBJ2-7	-	-	TRBV2
CASSPQGSNQPQHF	TGTGCCAGCAGCCCACAGGGGAGCAATCAGCCCCAGCATTTT	TRBJ1-5	-	TRBD1	TRBV3-1/TRBV3-2
CAWSPGASNQPQHF	TGTGCCTGGAGTCCGGGTGCTAGCAATCAGCCCCAGCATTTT	TRBJ1-5	-	-	TRBV30
CASSSLPAYNEQFF	TGTGCCAGCAGTTCTCTGCCGGCCTACAATGAGCAGTTCTTC	TRBJ2-1	-	-	TRBV6-2/TRBV6-3
CASSLAGTHADTQYF	TGCGCCAGCAGCTTGGCCGGTACCCATGCAGATACGCAGTATTTT	TRBJ2-3	-	-	TRBV5-1
CASSGVSLSSYEQYF	TGCGCCAGCAGTGGCGTCTCTCTAAGCTCCTACGAGCAGTACTTC	TRBJ2-7	-	-	TRBV10-2
CATRGQPNTEAFF	TGTGCCACCAGGGGACAGCCGAACACTGAAGCTTTCTTT	TRBJ1-1	-	TRBD1	TRBV24-1
CASSDGDSPGQGPYNEQFF	TGCGCCAGCAGTGATGGGGATAGCCCGGGACAGGGACCTTACAATGAGCAGTTCTTC	TRBJ2-1	-	TRBD1	TRBV10-2
CASSLGVADLNTEAFF	TGTGCCAGCAGCTTAGGTGTTGCAGATTTGAACACTGAAGCTTTCTTT	TRBJ1-1	-	-	TRBV7-8
CATSHSASTKGLTYEQYF	TGTGCCACCAGCCACTCCGCCTCTACAAAGGGGCTAACCTACGAGCAGTACTTC	TRBJ2-7	-	-	TRBV24-1
CASSESPDTQYF	TGTGCCAGCAGCGAGTCCCCAGATACGCAGTATTTT	TRBJ2-3	-	-	TRBV7-8
CASSEPGAHGSYNSPLHF	TGCGCCAGCAGTGAGCCAGGGGCCCACGGGTCCTATAATTCACCCCTCCACTTT	TRBJ1-6	-	-	TRBV10-2
CASSPPTGVGYTF	TGTGCCAGCAGCCCACCGACAGGGGTAGGCTACACCTTC	TRBJ1-2	-	TRBD1	TRBV4-2
CASSSDRGGLDTQYF	TGTGCCAGCAGTTCCGACAGGGGCGGGTTGGATACGCAGTATTTT	TRBJ2-3	-	TRBD1	TRBV2
CASRDWDREIADTQYF	TGTGCCAGCAGAGATTGGGACAGGGAGATTGCAGATACGCAGTATTTT	TRBJ2-3	-	-	TRBV21-1
CASSLTTGMYNEQFF	TGTGCCAGCAGCTTGACCACGGGGATGTACAATGAGCAGTTCTTC	TRBJ2-1	-	-	TRBV5-5
CASSPPPPGLALSYEQYF	TGTGCCAGCAGCCCCCCTCCGCCCGGGCTAGCGTTGTCCTACGAGCAGTACTTC	TRBJ2-7	-	-	TRBV13
CASSGGGSGNTIYF	TGTGCCAGCAGCGGAGGGGGATCTGGAAACACCATATATTTT	TRBJ1-3	-	-	TRBV9
CASSLGLAQGAWNEQYF	TGTGCCAGCAGCCTGGGGTTGGCACAGGGGGCCTGGAACGAGCAGTACTTC	TRBJ2-7	-	TRBD1	TRBV7-6
CASSQSSGANVLTF	TGTGCCAGCAGTCAGTCCTCTGGGGCCAACGTCCTGACTTTC	TRBJ2-6	once	-	TRBV6-5
CASSEVPLPNTEAFF	TGTGCCAGCAGTGAAGTTCCACTACCGAACACTGAAGCTTTCTTT	TRBJ1-1	-	-	TRBV2
CASSSKTDSTDTQYF	TGTGCCAGCAGCTCGAAGACAGATAGCACAGATACGCAGTATTTT	TRBJ2-3	-	-	TRBV5-4
CASSLGGQSIQYF	TGTGCCAGCAGCCTAGGGGGACAGAGCATTCAGTACTTC	TRBJ2-4	-	TRBD1	TRBV11-2